This is a list of T cell receptor beta chains from one sample in a study of vaccination effects on CD4 cells after COVID-19. No antigen has been assigned to these receptors. TCRdb's table, derived via immunoSEQ multiplex PCR, lists solely in-frame clones and lacks some. Of about 61,000 clones in the sample, roughly four fifths were seen once. Specimen: CD4+ T cells from PBMCs cultured with HCoV-229E spike peptides, collected before COVID-19 vaccination. The source of these receptors is a human donor who received a COVID-19 vaccine. Each CDR3 is given with its conserved first and last residue. The D gene is left open where the match is weak. Expanded clones get a size class; other rows say once, few or many, or leave the size out.

j_call,d_call,clone_size,v_call,cdr3_aa,cdr3_nt
TRBJ2-1,NA,NA,TRBV5-5,CASSWPAEQFF,TGTGCCAGCAGCTGGCCGGCCGAGCAGTTCTTC
TRBJ1-3,NA,NA,TRBV19,CASARPSSGNTIYF,TGTGCCAGTGCAAGGCCGAGCTCTGGAAACACCATATATTTT
TRBJ2-3,TRBD1,NA,TRBV5-1,CASSFGQADTQYF,TGCGCCAGCAGCTTCGGACAGGCAGATACGCAGTATTTT
TRBJ1-1,NA,NA,TRBV18,CASSPGTPEAFF,TGTGCCAGCTCACCCGGGACGCCTGAAGCTTTCTTT
TRBJ1-3,TRBD1,NA,TRBV5-4,CASSLGGTATSSGNTIYF,TGTGCCAGCAGCTTGGGGGGGACAGCGACGAGCTCTGGAAACACCATATATTTT
TRBJ1-1,TRBD1,NA,TRBV5-1,CASSWGTGDTEAFF,TGCGCCAGCAGCTGGGGGACAGGAGACACTGAAGCTTTCTTT
TRBJ1-3,NA,NA,TRBV3-1/TRBV3-2,CASSQADSGNTIYF,TGTGCCAGCAGCCAAGCAGATTCTGGAAACACCATATATTTT
TRBJ1-5,TRBD1,NA,TRBV6-1,CASSEAGGDSQHF,TGTGCCAGCAGTGAAGCGGGAGGGGACAGCCAGCATTTT
TRBJ1-6,NA,NA,TRBV7-8,CASSYVRRGLGNSPLHF,TGTGCCAGCAGCTACGTCCGGCGAGGGCTTGGGAATTCACCCCTCCACTTT
TRBJ2-5,NA,NA,TRBV5-1,CASSFPGRETQYF,TGCGCCAGCAGCTTCCCAGGGAGGGAGACCCAGTACTTC
TRBJ2-2,NA,NA,TRBV5-4,CASSNRASNTGELFF,TGTGCCAGCAGCAACAGGGCCTCGAACACCGGGGAGCTGTTTTTT
TRBJ2-1,NA,NA,TRBV24-1,CATSPMGQLHNEQFF,TGTGCCACCAGTCCGATGGGTCAGCTACACAATGAGCAGTTCTTC
TRBJ1-1,TRBD1,NA,TRBV19,CASLRTGSTEAFF,TGTGCCAGCCTCCGGACAGGAAGCACTGAAGCTTTCTTT
TRBJ2-5,NA,NA,TRBV25-1,CASSDRRGPQETQYF,TGTGCCAGCAGTGACAGGAGGGGGCCACAAGAGACCCAGTACTTC
TRBJ2-1,TRBD1,NA,TRBV4-1,CASSQGGTGGFNEQFF,TGCGCCAGCAGCCAAGGGGGGACAGGGGGCTTCAATGAGCAGTTCTTC
TRBJ2-1,TRBD2,NA,TRBV18,CASSQGLAGLDEQFF,TGTGCCAGCTCACAAGGACTAGCGGGGTTAGATGAGCAGTTCTTC
TRBJ1-5,NA,NA,TRBV28,CASTPQGNQPQHF,TGTGCCAGCACCCCACAGGGAAATCAGCCCCAGCATTTT
TRBJ1-4,NA,NA,TRBV20-1,CSASQSGPNEKLFF,TGCAGTGCTAGTCAGTCAGGGCCTAATGAAAAACTGTTTTTT
TRBJ1-3,NA,once,TRBV3-1/TRBV3-2,CASSLSQGNTIYF,TGTGCCAGCAGCCTCTCCCAGGGAAACACCATATATTTT
TRBJ2-2,TRBD1,NA,TRBV5-1,CASSPGQLNTGELFF,TGCGCCAGCAGCCCGGGACAGTTGAACACCGGGGAGCTGTTTTTT
TRBJ1-2,TRBD1,once,TRBV5-1,CASSIGTGEGYGYTF,TGCGCCAGCAGCATCGGGACAGGGGAGGGCTATGGCTACACCTTC
TRBJ1-1,NA,NA,TRBV5-1,CASSWTANTEAFF,TGCGCCAGCAGCTGGACAGCGAACACTGAAGCTTTCTTT
TRBJ2-1,TRBD2,NA,TRBV19,CASSIGRGSLYNEQFF,TGTGCCAGTAGTATTGGGCGGGGGTCCCTCTACAATGAGCAGTTCTTC
TRBJ2-2,NA,few,TRBV18,CASSPTANTGELFF,TGTGCCAGCTCACCTACAGCGAACACCGGGGAGCTGTTTTTT
TRBJ2-5,NA,NA,TRBV12-3/TRBV12-4,CASSLGPSETQYF,TGTGCCAGCAGTTTGGGCCCTTCTGAGACCCAGTACTTC
TRBJ1-5,NA,NA,TRBV5-6,CASSSATGGISNQPQHF,TGTGCCAGCAGCTCGGCGACAGGTGGAATAAGCAATCAGCCCCAGCATTTT
TRBJ2-5,NA,NA,TRBV6-2/TRBV6-3,CASSPGRWETQYF,TGTGCCAGCAGCCCCGGACGGTGGGAGACCCAGTACTTC
TRBJ1-5,NA,NA,TRBV19,CASVHRDNQPQHF,TGTGCCAGTGTTCACAGGGACAATCAGCCCCAGCATTTT
TRBJ2-5,NA,NA,TRBV6-2/TRBV6-3,CASSYTRVRRDQYF,TGTGCCAGCAGTTACACCAGGGTGAGAAGGGACCAGTACTTC
TRBJ1-1,NA,NA,TRBV6-5,CAAQSMNTEAFF,TGTGCCGCCCAATCAATGAACACTGAAGCTTTCTTT
TRBJ1-5,TRBD1,few,TRBV4-1,CASSQDEGGRQPQHF,TGCGCCAGCAGCCAAGATGAAGGGGGCCGTCAGCCCCAGCATTTT
TRBJ2-3,NA,NA,TRBV6-5,CASKSTDTQYF,TGTGCCAGCAAAAGCACAGATACGCAGTATTTT
TRBJ2-6,NA,NA,TRBV5-1,CASSSGSAGANVLTF,TGCGCCAGCAGCTCAGGGTCCGCTGGGGCCAACGTCCTGACTTTC
TRBJ2-2,NA,NA,TRBV12-5,CASGLVRNTGELFF,TGTGCTAGTGGTTTGGTACGAAACACCGGGGAGCTGTTTTTT
TRBJ1-4,NA,NA,TRBV2,CASNAQRVNEKLFF,TGTGCCAGCAACGCTCAGAGAGTTAATGAAAAACTGTTTTTT
TRBJ1-1,NA,NA,TRBV2,CASSDPRQKMNTEAFF,TGTGCCAGCAGTGACCCACGACAGAAGATGAACACTGAAGCTTTCTTT
TRBJ2-5,TRBD1,NA,TRBV24-1,CATSDLDGQGDGTQYF,TGTGCCACCAGTGATTTAGATGGGCAGGGGGACGGGACCCAGTACTTC
TRBJ1-1,NA,NA,TRBV9,CASSVKVNTEAFF,TGTGCCAGCAGCGTAAAGGTGAACACTGAAGCTTTCTTT
TRBJ1-2,NA,NA,TRBV5-1,CASSLGGVGTDGYTF,TGCGCCAGCAGCTTGGGCGGCGTAGGGACGGATGGCTACACCTTC
TRBJ2-1,NA,once,TRBV7-9,CASSLEPAGAEQFF,TGTGCCAGCAGCTTAGAGCCGGCAGGGGCTGAGCAGTTCTTC
TRBJ1-6,NA,NA,TRBV7-9,CASSLEGVDSPLHF,TGTGCCAGCAGCCTAGAAGGGGTTGATTCACCCCTCCACTTT
TRBJ2-3,TRBD1,few,TRBV19,CASSITGGTGSAQYF,TGTGCCAGTAGTATTACCGGGGGGACAGGGTCGGCGCAGTATTTT